These T cell receptor beta chains were read from a single sample in a study of cytomegalovirus exposure and HLA in healthy donors. Sequenced by immunoSEQ multiplex PCR; TCRdb stores in-frame clones only, minus some. The listing contains roughly 51,000 clones. The sequencing input was PBMCs. These receptors were obtained from a male donor in good health and CMV-seropositive. CDR3s include the opening cysteine and the closing phenylalanine or tryptophan. A D gene is named only where the DNA matches it firmly.

d_call,v_call,j_call,cdr3_nt,cdr3_aa
-,TRBV18,TRBJ2-3,TGTGCCAGCTCACCACCTCTTCCGGATACGCAGTATTTT,CASSPPLPDTQYF
-,TRBV11-3,TRBJ2-2,TGTGCCAGCGCGGCACTTTCGAACACCGGGGAGCTGTTTTTT,CASAALSNTGELFF
-,TRBV11-2,TRBJ2-7,TGTGCCAGCAGCTTTGGGCGGGCGGGCGAGCAGTACTTC,CASSFGRAGEQYF
-,TRBV5-8,TRBJ1-1,TGTGCCAGCAGCTTGGACCTTGGCAGGCGCAACACTGAAGCTTTCTTT,CASSLDLGRRNTEAFF
-,TRBV27,TRBJ2-7,TGTGCCAGCAGTAGGGGGGGACTTTTGGAGGACTACGAGCAGTACTTC,CASSRGGLLEDYEQYF
TRBD2,TRBV14,TRBJ2-7,TGTGCCAGCAGCCAAGATTACGGGACTACCACTCAGACCTTC,CASSQDYGTTTQTF
TRBD2,TRBV5-4,TRBJ2-5,TGTGCCAGCAGCTCGTCAGCGGGAGTACCCCAGTACTTC,CASSSSAGVPQYF
TRBD2,TRBV4-3,TRBJ2-5,TGCGCCAGCAGCCAATGGGGGTCTAGCGGGGGCTCTCGCCACGAGACCCAGTACTTC,CASSQWGSSGGSRHETQYF
-,TRBV19,TRBJ1-2,TGTGCCAGTAGTATGTCCTTGAACTATGGCTACACCTTC,CASSMSLNYGYTF
-,TRBV4-3,TRBJ1-6,TGCGCCAGCAGCCAAGCGTCGGGGACACCCCTCCACTTT,CASSQASGTPLHF
TRBD2,TRBV11-2,TRBJ2-2,TGTGCCAGCACCCTGGGACTAGCGAGTTCCGGGGAGCTGTTTTTT,CASTLGLASSGELFF
-,TRBV14,TRBJ1-5,TGTGCCAGCAGCCAAGGGAGGTCCGGGAGCAATCAGCCCCAGCATTTT,CASSQGRSGSNQPQHF
-,TRBV19,TRBJ1-5,TGTGCCAGTAGTCCTCAGGGGACCAATCAGCCCCAGCATTTT,CASSPQGTNQPQHF
-,TRBV5-1,TRBJ1-5,TGCGCCAGCAGTCCCCTACCCGATCAGCCCCAGCATTTT,CASSPLPDQPQHF
-,TRBV7-6,TRBJ2-2,TGTGCCAGCAGCTTAGTCCAACGGTCCACCGGGGAGCTGTTTTTT,CASSLVQRSTGELFF
-,TRBV5-4,TRBJ2-7,TGTGCCAGCAGCATCGGACTGGCGGCATACGAGCAGTACTTC,CASSIGLAAYEQYF
-,TRBV27,TRBJ2-7,TGTGCCAGCAGTTATAAGGGGTCCTACGAGCAGTACTTC,CASSYKGSYEQYF
TRBD2,TRBV5-4,TRBJ2-7,TGTGCCAGCAGCTTGGGGGGGGGAGGCACCTACGAGCAGTACTTC,CASSLGGGGTYEQYF
-,TRBV7-9,TRBJ1-6,TGTGCCAGCAGCAGTAGCGCCGCCGGCGATTCACCCCTCCACTTT,CASSSSAAGDSPLHF
TRBD2,TRBV6-1,TRBJ2-7,TGTGCCGGGGGGGTCTACTCCTACGAGCAGTACTTC,CAGGVYSYEQYF
-,TRBV7-2,TRBJ2-6,TGTGCCAGCATACGGGACATCTTATTTGGGGCCAACGTCCTGACTTTC,CASIRDILFGANVLTF
TRBD2,TRBV10-1,TRBJ2-3,TGCGCCGGGCCCCCGGGACTAGCGGGGGGGGGTGAAGATACGCAGTATTTT,CAGPPGLAGGGEDTQYF
-,TRBV4-1,TRBJ1-2,TGCGCCAGCAGCCAGCGGGATTGGGATACTTCTAACTATGGCTACACCTTC,CASSQRDWDTSNYGYTF
TRBD1,TRBV6-1,TRBJ1-5,TGTGCCAGCAGTGAAGGGACAGGGTACAATCAGCCCCAGCATTTT,CASSEGTGYNQPQHF
-,TRBV5-1,TRBJ1-1,TGCGCCAGCAGCTGGCAGGGTGGGAACACTGAAGCTTTCTTT,CASSWQGGNTEAFF
-,TRBV25-1,TRBJ2-2,TGTGCCAGCAGGGGGCAGGGGACCGGGGAGCTGTTTTTT,CASRGQGTGELFF
TRBD1,TRBV6-4,TRBJ2-3,TGTGCCAGCAGTCGGACAGGGGGTACAGATACGCAGTATTTT,CASSRTGGTDTQYF
TRBD2,TRBV4-2,TRBJ2-7,TGTGCCAGCAGCCAAGGGGTCGGGCTAGCGGGCTACGAGCAGTACTTC,CASSQGVGLAGYEQYF
-,TRBV7-2,TRBJ1-1,TGTGCCAGCAGTTTGACAGGGAACACTGAAGCTTTCTTT,CASSLTGNTEAFF
-,TRBV6-5,TRBJ2-2,TGTGCCAGCAGTTACTCGATCCCCGGCACCGGGGAGCTGTTTTTT,CASSYSIPGTGELFF
-,TRBV7-2,TRBJ2-7,TGTGCCAGCAGCTCCCTAGTACAATCCTACGAGCAGTACTTC,CASSSLVQSYEQYF
-,TRBV4-3,TRBJ1-5,TGCGCCAGCAGCCAAGAGACAGGAGGAGGTCAGCCCCAGCATTTT,CASSQETGGGQPQHF
TRBD1,TRBV2,TRBJ2-7,TGTGCCAGCAGTAACGGACAGGGGCCCTACGAGCAGTACTTC,CASSNGQGPYEQYF
-,TRBV30,TRBJ2-7,TGTGCCTGGGGCCTAACTAGCATTCAATCCGAGCAGTACTTC,CAWGLTSIQSEQYF
-,TRBV7-9,TRBJ2-7,TGTGCCAGCAGCCCACGACAGAGCTACGAGCAGTACTTC,CASSPRQSYEQYF
-,TRBV27,TRBJ2-3,TGTGCCAGCAGTCAACGACTAGAGTTCACAGATACGCAGTATTTT,CASSQRLEFTDTQYF
TRBD1,TRBV7-2,TRBJ1-1,TGTGCCAGCAGCTTAGTGGACAGGGCGAACACTGAAGCTTTCTTT,CASSLVDRANTEAFF
TRBD1,TRBV6-6,TRBJ2-7,TGTGCCAGCAGCCCAGGACAGGGAAGCTCCTACGAGCAGTACTTC,CASSPGQGSSYEQYF
TRBD2,TRBV15,TRBJ2-1,TGTGCCACCGCGGGGGGCTCCTACAATGAGCAGTTCTTC,CATAGGSYNEQFF
-,TRBV4-2,TRBJ1-5,TGTGCCAGCAGCCAAGATGGCCAGATTAGCAATCAGCCCCAGCATTTT,CASSQDGQISNQPQHF
-,TRBV5-6,TRBJ2-3,TGTGCCAGCAGCTTGGATCGTCGGTTGATCGCAGATACGCAGTATTTT,CASSLDRRLIADTQYF
TRBD2,TRBV12-5,TRBJ2-5,TGTGCTAGTGGTCCCGGACTAGCGGGGGGGCATCGGCAAGAGACCCAGTACTTC,CASGPGLAGGHRQETQYF
-,TRBV10-3,TRBJ2-5,TGTGCCATCAGATCGGTGGAAGAGACCCAGTACTTC,CAIRSVEETQYF
-,TRBV7-9,TRBJ1-5,TGTGCCAGCAGCTTAGCAGGACAAGGTCGTCAGCCCCAGCATTTT,CASSLAGQGRQPQHF
-,TRBV27,TRBJ1-1,TGTGCCAGCAGCAAGATTGGAGCTGAAGCTTTCTTT,CASSKIGAEAFF
TRBD1,TRBV7-8,TRBJ2-2,TGTGCCAGCCGGACAGGGGCCACCGGGGAGCTGTTTTTT,CASRTGATGELFF
-,TRBV4-3,TRBJ2-5,TGCGCCAGCAGCCAAGGCCCCAGGTCCATGCGTGAGACCCAGTACTTC,CASSQGPRSMRETQYF
TRBD2,TRBV7-7,TRBJ2-5,TGTGCCAGCAGCTCCAGTAGCGGGGGAAACCAAGAGACCCAGTACTTC,CASSSSSGGNQETQYF
TRBD2,TRBV28,TRBJ2-5,TGTGCCAGCACCCACCATAGCGGGGGTGAGACCCAGTACTTC,CASTHHSGGETQYF
TRBD2,TRBV7-6,TRBJ2-5,TGTGCCAGCAGCTTCGACACCGGGACTAGCGGGGCCGGAGCAGGGTTCCAAGAGACCCAGTACTTC,CASSFDTGTSGAGAGFQETQYF
-,TRBV19,TRBJ1-2,TGTGCCAGTAACTTTCCAAACTATGGCTACACCTTC,CASNFPNYGYTF
-,TRBV9,TRBJ2-1,TGTGCCAGCAGCTCTCGTGACGGAGCCTTGCCTGAGCAGTTCTTC,CASSSRDGALPEQFF
TRBD1,TRBV7-9,TRBJ1-1,TGTGCCAGCAGTAAACAGGGGCACACTGAAGCTTTCTTT,CASSKQGHTEAFF
-,TRBV5-8,TRBJ1-5,TGTGCCAGCACCCAAGGAAGGCCTGGGGCCAATCAGCCCCAGCATTTT,CASTQGRPGANQPQHF
TRBD1,TRBV19,TRBJ2-2,TGTGCCAGTAGTCCCGGGACAGGGGTCACCGGGGAGCTGTTTTTT,CASSPGTGVTGELFF
-,TRBV15,TRBJ2-7,TGTGCCACCAGCAGTCCGGGTTCTTCGCTGTACGAGCAGTACTTC,CATSSPGSSLYEQYF
-,TRBV28,TRBJ2-2,TGTGCCAGCAGTTTAACCCGGGTGGGGGGCACCGGGGAGCTGTTTTTT,CASSLTRVGGTGELFF